This T cell receptor beta chain was captured in a study of shared clonotypes between healthy human individuals (dated by TCRdb to the early 2020s). A note on the overall study: The cohort comprised two women and a few men aged 18 to 49 years. To increase sequencing depth and limit assay-specific biases, different laboratories used diverse techniques to prepare libraries and sequence TCR repertoires. The study deeply sequenced blood TCR repertoires of about five healthy adults to estimate repertoire size and the extent of clonotype sharing between individuals. Between about 0.8 and 8.9 billion PBMCs per donor were obtained by leukapheresis. For each donor, three plates each were used for CD4 naive and CD4 memory, two plates were used for CD8 naive, and one plate was used for CD8 memory.

The germline V gene supplies CDR1 MNHEY and CDR2 SVGAGI. V sheds 0 bases and J sheds 5 bases, leaving 7 bases between their ends. The CDR3, cysteine through phenylalanine, is 14 amino acids long. Of the read, only the CDR3 DNA is kept; its 42 bases are in frame from base 1. Study-level results and caveats: Because the study included only a small number of donors, the genetic and exposure-history diversity represented was limited. Incomplete sequencing was indicated by rarefaction of sorted-subset datasets, despite the large sequencing depth. Across a handful of donors, about 4.5% of naive CD4, more than 3% of naive CD8, roughly 2.3% of memory CD4, and 0.4% of memory CD8 clonotypes were shared. Pairwise subsampling led to the expectation that sequencing depth would affect the degree of clonotype sharing among donors. Naive subsets generally had larger estimated clonotype richness than memory subsets did. Sampling was restricted to blood, and TCR repertoires in tissues likely differ from the TCR repertoires found in blood. Compared with non-shared clonotypes, clonotypes shared by all four sorted-subset donors had higher generation probabilities.

This clone was detected once. Its antigen specificity is not known. No qualities accompany the bases; no much larger clone lies one base away. At the DNA level, this CDR3 is encoded by other sequences in the same sample as well. CD8 naive samples were CD45RO-negative cells positively selected for CCR7, giving a CD45RA+CCR7+ population that excluded TemRA cells. The donors were healthy, HIV-negative adults with no recently reported acute infections or vaccinations. All donors were Caucasian adults living in Nashville, Tennessee, USA. After blood collection by leukapheresis, PBMCs were isolated using Ficoll-Histopaque density gradient centrifugation and then cryopreserved in the vapor phase of liquid nitrogen. Purity and quantity of every magnetically sorted T cell population were checked by analytical flow cytometry. From each sorted fraction, genomic DNA was isolated and quantified by UV absorbance on a Nanodrop 2000c.

TCR CDR3 regions were amplified from genomic DNA by multiplex PCR using the deep immunoSEQ assay. Extracted genomic DNA from each cell subset was spread evenly across all wells of several immunoSEQ 96-well plates, with each plate serving as a replicate. Each replicate PCR for sorted subsets received roughly 200 ng genomic DNA, equal to about 30,000 T cell genomes. The purified libraries were quantified using a Qubit 3.0 fluorometer, sized with a Bioanalyzer 2100, and then quantified again using the KAPA Library Quantification kit. Every immunoSEQ 96-well plate was sequenced on a dedicated single-read 150-cycle Illumina NextSeq 550 flow cell. In the source study's methods: The immunoSEQ output contained only junctional sequences without quality scores, so filtering could not match that applied to full-length reads. Sequences were annotated with PyIR, a Python wrapper for IgBLAST v1.9, and V/J genes and CDR3 were assigned using IMGT germline references. Reads were removed for weak V/J assignments (E-value above 1e-6), missing CDR3, stop codons, out-of-frame junctions, or ambiguous translated residues. V3J clonotypes were defined as sequences sharing an identical inferred V gene, J gene, and CDR3 amino acid sequence. To compute the percentage overlap between repertoires, the number of shared unique clonotypes was divided by the size of the smaller repertoire. Repertoire richness was assessed with RTK rarefaction, the Chao1 estimator, and Recon v2.1 estimates of unobserved clonotypes. Generation probabilities were computed with OLGA for all TCRbeta clonotypes obtained by the gDNA method from several donors. The table was pulled from immuneACCESS by TCRdb, which kept in-frame rearrangements only. Such tables lose some clones; where checked, under half of the loss comes from unresolved V genes, and the rest has no known cause. V and J calls and clone size are given by that table; D and trimming were obtained from the DNA. The sample table holds 1.5 million to 2.5 million clones, of which around 96% were seen once. In total, the top ten clones hold 1.2% of the sample.

The sequence is built from TRBV6-5 and TRBJ2-2, with the D gene too uncertain to name. The material sequenced was naive CD8+ T cells sorted from blood. In the paper's terms, the cell subset or site label means: CD45RA+CCR7+. The clonotype originates from a man between 18 and 29 years old in good health. Read as DNA, the sequence is TGTGCCAGCAGTTACTCCAGTGGTACCGGGGAGCTGTTTTTT. Its protein reads: CASSYSSGTGELFF.